These T cell receptor beta chains were read from a single sample in a study of cytomegalovirus exposure and HLA in healthy donors. Only in-frame clones appear in the TCRdb table, and some are missing; sequencing was by immunoSEQ multiplex PCR. This sample has about 150,000 clones, with roughly 68% found just once. Sequencing was carried out using PBMCs. Receptors were obtained from a man aged 60-69 years in good health and CMV-seronegative. Both conserved end residues are part of each CDR3. D genes are given only for firm matches. The size of a clone is reported for some rows only, either as once, few or many, or as a class for expanded clones.

v_call,clone_size,d_call,j_call,cdr3_length,cdr3_nt,cdr3_aa
TRBV5-1,-,-,TRBJ2-7,16,TGCGCCAGCAGCTTGGCGGGACTCGGGACCTCCTACGAGCAGTACTTC,CASSLAGLGTSYEQYF
TRBV28,-,TRBD1,TRBJ1-5,14,TGTGCCAGCCGACAGGGCTTGAGCAATCAGCCCCAGCATTTT,CASRQGLSNQPQHF
TRBV5-1,-,-,TRBJ2-5,14,TGCGCCAGCAGTCTACAGGCTTACGAAGAGACCCAGTACTTC,CASSLQAYEETQYF
TRBV5-8,-,-,TRBJ2-5,14,TGTGCCAGCAGCTTGGGCCAGAACCAAGAGACCCAGTACTTC,CASSLGQNQETQYF
TRBV6-6,-,-,TRBJ1-1,13,TGTGCCAGCAGTTATGGGACTTTTACCGAAGCTTTCTTT,CASSYGTFTEAFF
TRBV27,-,-,TRBJ2-7,15,TGTGCCAGCAGTTTATTTGGCAATGTCGGGGGCGAGCAGTACTTC,CASSLFGNVGGEQYF
TRBV27,once,-,TRBJ2-7,14,TGTGCCAGCAGCCGCGTAGGACAGAACTACGAGCAGTACTTC,CASSRVGQNYEQYF
TRBV7-9,-,TRBD2,TRBJ2-1,15,TGTGCCAGCAGCTCGGGACTAGCGGGAGTCAATGAGCAGTTCTTC,CASSSGLAGVNEQFF
TRBV7-2,-,-,TRBJ2-2,14,TGTGCCAGCAATCCCGCGAGGCTATCCGGGGAGCTGTTTTTT,CASNPARLSGELFF
TRBV11-2,-,TRBD1,TRBJ1-1,16,TGTGCCAGCAGCCCGACCGGGACAGGGATCGGGACTGAAGCTTTCTTT,CASSPTGTGIGTEAFF
TRBV5-1,-,-,TRBJ1-1,14,TGCGCCAGCAGCTTGACAGGGATCGGAACTGAAGCTTTCTTT,CASSLTGIGTEAFF
TRBV19,-,-,TRBJ1-1,15,TGTGCCAGTAGTATAGATCTAGCAGAGAACACTGAAGCTTTCTTT,CASSIDLAENTEAFF
TRBV14,-,TRBD1,TRBJ2-5,13,TGTGCCAGCAGCCAAGTTCATTGGCAGGGGGTGTACTTC,CASSQVHWQGVYF
TRBV5-1,-,TRBD1,TRBJ2-6,17,TGCGCCAGCAGCTGGCGACAGGGTAGCTCTGGGGCCAACGTCCTGACTTTC,CASSWRQGSSGANVLTF
TRBV6-5,-,-,TRBJ2-2,15,TGTGCCAGCAGGACGGGAGCGCAGAACACCGGGGAGCTGTTTTTT,CASRTGAQNTGELFF
TRBV28,-,-,TRBJ1-5,16,TGTGCCAGCAGTTCCTCAGGGGCGGATAGCAATCAGCCCCAGCATTTT,CASSSSGADSNQPQHF
TRBV4-1,few,-,TRBJ1-2,12,TGCGCCAGCAGGCATTTTCAGTATGGCTACACCTTC,CASRHFQYGYTF
TRBV29-1,once,TRBD2,TRBJ2-7,14,TGCAGCGTTGGTGGGGGGGTCTCTGGAGGCGAGCAGTACTTC,CSVGGGVSGGEQYF
TRBV27,once,TRBD1,TRBJ2-3,15,TGTGCCAGCAGTCTGGGACAGGGGTACACAGATACGCAGTATTTT,CASSLGQGYTDTQYF
TRBV19,-,-,TRBJ1-2,13,TGTGCCAGTAGTATTGAGACTAACTATGGCTACACCTTC,CASSIETNYGYTF
TRBV7-3,-,TRBD2,TRBJ2-1,19,TGTGCCAGCAGCTTAAGGGGGGGGGTAGCGGGAGGTGGGGACAATGAGCAGTTCTTC,CASSLRGGVAGGGDNEQFF
TRBV5-1,-,TRBD2,TRBJ2-3,19,TGCGCCAGCAGCTTGGACTTGGCTAGCGGGGCCTTCGGAACAGATACGCAGTATTTT,CASSLDLASGAFGTDTQYF
TRBV18,few,-,TRBJ2-1,15,TGTGCCAGCTCATCCGGGGGCGGGGGCTACAATGAGCAGTTCTTC,CASSSGGGGYNEQFF
TRBV5-6,few,-,TRBJ2-7,14,TGTGCCAGCAGCTCGCCGGGACAAACCTACGAGCAGTACTTC,CASSSPGQTYEQYF